Following are 6 T cell receptor beta chains from one sample sequenced in a study of T cell repertoires in cytomegalovirus infection. TCRdb fed the reads into MiXCR, producing one record per CDR3 protein. The sample shows about 250,000 distinct CDR3 sequences, more than 9% of them seen only once. The specimen was PBMCs. Every receptor here comes from a human donor in good health (CMV status not recorded). Some clones in this sample may be carry-over from other donors' samples.

This clonotype was observed many times. The V call is TRBV7-2, the J call TRBJ2-6, with D perhaps being TRBD1 or TRBD2 (5 bases each). Per the germline V gene, CDR1 is SGHTA and CDR2 is FQGNSA. Trimming cost V 4 bases and J 1 base, with 11 bases left between them. This CDR3 is built from 16 residues. The DNA for the CDR3 is TGTGCCAGCAGCTCCCGGGGACCATCTGGGGCCAACGTCCTGACTTTC. Translated: CASSSRGPSGANVLTF.

The chain combines TRBV7-9 with TRBJ1-5; possible D gene TRBD1, 6 bases. Trimming took off 5 bases at V and 6 bases at J, with 14 bases between the two ends. Germline CDR1 is SEHNR and CDR2 is FQNEAQ (reference sequence). The CDR3 loop spans 14 amino acids. CDR3 in DNA: TGTGCCAGCAGCGCCCCAGGGGCGATTCAGCCCCAGCATTTT. Translated, it gives CASSAPGAIQPQHF.

This chain joins TRBV7-3 and TRBJ2-3; TRBD2 agrees at 10 bases. CDR3 length equals 14 residues. V lost 3 bases and J lost 7; bases outside the gene matches: 4. Germline V gene sequence: CDR1 SGHTA, CDR2 FQGTGA. The CDR3 sequence: CASSFLAGENTQYF. The CDR3 region has the DNA TGTGCCAGCAGCTTTCTAGCGGGGGAAAATACGCAGTATTTT.

This rearrangement joins TRBV14 to TRBJ2-5; a possible D gene is TRBD1 (5 bases). The germline V gene has CDR1 SGHDN and CDR2 FVKESK. The V gene lost 4 bases and the J gene lost 1 base, with 13 bases spanning the gap. The CDR3 extends over 15 amino acids. The CDR3 reads CASSLTTVSQETQYF. The DNA of the CDR3 is TGTGCCAGCAGCCTAACGACAGTGAGCCAAGAGACCCAGTACTTC.

This clonotype was seen many times. The chain joins TRBV7-2 to TRBJ2-1; a weak D match, TRBD2 (5 bases). Germline CDR1 reads SGHTA; CDR2 reads FQGNSA. The CDR3 sequence is 15 residues long. Trimming took 7 bases from V and 4 from J, leaving 17 bases between them. The CDR3, as DNA: TGTGCCAGCACCCTATCCCCGGGGAGTTACAATGAGCAGTTCTTC. Its translation is CASTLSPGSYNEQFF.

There are many counts of this clonotype. This chain uses TRBV7-2 with TRBJ2-2; D is uncertain. The CDR3 is 15 amino acids. Germline-derived CDR1 and CDR2 are SGHTA and FQGNSA. The V gene lost 3 bases and the J gene lost 3 bases, with 11 bases spanning the gap. CDR3 sequence reads: CASSFFRVDTGELFF. The CDR3 nucleotides read TGTGCCAGCAGCTTTTTCCGGGTTGACACCGGGGAGCTGTTTTTT.